The sequence of this TCR beta chain was determined in a study of T-cell reconstitution after alpha-beta-depleted transplantation in children. The study, taken as a whole, reports: Newly generated T cells supplied most T-cell counts and diversity one year post-transplant.

V was shortened by 2 bases and J by 3 bases, with 8 bases between the two germline ends. The CDR3 loop spans 14 amino acids. Germline V gene lookup returns CDR1 MDHEN and CDR2 SYDVKM. This clonotype was seen repeatedly, ten times or more. Its antigen remains unidentified. Unique molecular identifiers were incorporated during preparation of the TCRbeta library. TCRdb reprocessed the PCR reads via MiXCR and lists one record per CDR3 protein. The data contain 250,000 or so distinct CDR3 sequences, approximately 8.9% of them singletons. The clonotype comes from a male patient younger than 18 who had a stem cell transplant for acute lymphoblastic leukemia, so the T cells may come from the graft donor. The rearrangement links TRBV28 to TRBJ1-5; D is uncertain. This sample comprised PBMCs, mostly from graft donor cells, obtained 180 days after TCRalphabeta/CD19-depleted stem cell transplant. The CDR3 region is CASSLPNYNQPQHF. DNA of the CDR3: TGTGCCAGCAGTTTACCCAACTACAATCAGCCCCAGCATTTT. The entire variable domain, with the rest obtained from reference TRBV28 and TRBJ1-5, is as follows: DVKVTQSSRYLVKRTGEKVFLECVQDMDHENMFWYRQDPGLGLRLIYFSYDVKMKEKGDIPEGYSVSREKKERFSLILESASTNQTSMYLCASSLPNYNQPQHFGDGTRLSIL.